This T cell receptor beta chain derives from a study of Graves' ophthalmopathy and Graves' hyperthyroidism. RNA served as the template for amplifying TCR beta CDR3 regions. HTBI primers served in a first-round RT-PCR, which a second-round multiplex PCR followed. TCRdb passed the multiplex PCR reads through MiXCR, listing each CDR3 protein once. The sample gives about 400,000 distinct CDR3 sequences, around 18% of which show up once; roughly 1.4% is in the top ten. Trimming cost V 2 bases and J 7 bases, with 14 bases left between them. The CDR3 sequence is 13 residues long. CDR1 and CDR2 from the germline V gene are GTSNPN and SVGIG (reference sequence). In its sample, this clonotype was seen many times. Its antigen is still unknown. Study-wide results and caveats: The authors also found most expanded thyroid clonotypes above 0.001 frequency in blood.

What supplied the PBMCs was more than 7.5 ml of fresh peripheral blood. This receptor was identified in a woman aged 18-35 years with Graves' ophthalmopathy. This sequence joins TRBV30 and TRBJ1-2, with a possible D match to TRBD1 (6 bases). Sequencing was performed on peripheral blood. The CDR3 protein is CAWSHRQGTGYTF. The DNA of the CDR3 is TGTGCCTGGAGTCATAGGCAGGGGACTGGCTACACCTTC.